The 26 T cell receptor beta chains in this list originate from one sample, sequenced in a study of blood T cell repertoires in COVID-19. This table comes from immunoSEQ multiplex PCR, and its TCRdb copy is limited to in-frame clones, with some not included. The sample holds about 200,000 clones, more than 75% seen once. The sample was peripheral blood. These receptors were taken from a man in his sixties with acute or convalescent COVID-19.

This chain connects TRBV5-1 to TRBJ2-5; D perhaps matches TRBD1 (5 bases). V shed 1 base and J shed 5 bases, with 9 bases lying between them. There are 13 residues in the CDR3. The V gene's germline CDR1 is SGHRS and CDR2 YFSETQ. The CDR3 nucleotides are TGCGCCAGCAGCTTGAAGGGGCAGGAGACCCAGTACTTC. Translating it yields CASSLKGQETQYF.

In its sample, this clone was seen a few times. The chain joins TRBV3-1 (or the pseudogene TRBV3-2) to TRBJ2-1; perhaps TRBD1 as D (5 bases). The V gene's germline CDR1 is LGHDT and CDR2 YNNKEL (reference sequence). The CDR3 has 13 amino acids. The germline V and J ends were trimmed by 8 bases and 6 bases, with 14 bases remaining between them. This CDR3 reads CASHQRGGNEQFF. The CDR3 DNA follows: TGTGCCAGCCACCAAAGGGGCGGCAATGAGCAGTTCTTC.

J is TRBJ2-1 and V is TRBV28; 8 bases are shared with TRBD2. After removal of 0 bases from V and 8 bases from J, the junction contained 6 bases not matched to a gene. This CDR3 has 15 amino acids. Germline V gene sequence: CDR1 MDHEN, CDR2 SYDVKM. The CDR3 is CASSLWAGGQDEQFF. In DNA, the CDR3 is TGTGCCAGCAGTTTATGGGCGGGGGGCCAGGATGAGCAGTTCTTC.

The chain has TRBV10-2 and TRBJ1-6; unclear D gene. Deletions cut 10 bases from V and 7 bases from J, with 14 bases between. Germline CDR1 reads WSHSY; CDR2 reads SAAADI. The CDR3 runs 13 residues. CDR3 sequence reads: CATTGGPNSPLHF. The CDR3, as DNA: TGCGCCACCACCGGAGGGCCAAATTCACCCCTCCACTTT.

The V call is TRBV5-6, the J call TRBJ1-1; D remains ambiguous. Germline V gives CDR1 SGHDT, CDR2 YYEEEE. CDR3 length: 16 residues. The V and J ends lost 2 bases and 5 bases respectively, with 19 bases between them. The CDR3 loop reads CASSLAPTGSKTEAFF. In DNA, the CDR3 is TGTGCCAGCAGCTTAGCCCCGACCGGGAGTAAGACTGAAGCTTTCTTT.

J is TRBJ1-1 and V is TRBV9; tentatively, D is TRBD1 (5 bases). The CDR3 extends over 14 amino acids. CDR1 is SGDLS and CDR2 is YYNGEE in the germline V gene. V shed 0 bases and J shed 3 bases, with 9 bases lying between them. In DNA, the CDR3 is TGTGCCAGCAGCGTAGGGGGCGTGGACACTGAAGCTTTCTTT. Its translation: CASSVGGVDTEAFF.

The V and J genes are TRBV9 and TRBJ2-1; a possible D gene is TRBD1 (6 bases). Between the trimmed V and J ends, which lost 1 base and 8 bases, there was a span of 19 bases. CDR1 and CDR2 (germline): SGDLS, YYNGEE. The CDR3 consists of 16 residues. CDR3 bases: TGTGCCAGCAGCGTACTTGAGACAGGAGACATGGATGAGCAGTTCTTC. This sequence encodes CASSVLETGDMDEQFF. Together with reference TRBV9 and TRBJ2-1, the CDR3 gives the full variable domain: DSGVTQTPKHLITATGQRVTLRCSPRSGDLSVYWYQQSLDQGLQFLIQYYNGEERAKGNILERFSAQQFPDLHSELNLSSLELGDSALYFCASSVLETGDMDEQFFGPGTRLTVL.

The rearrangement links TRBV2 to TRBJ1-1; 11 bases fit TRBD1. Trimming removed 7 bases from V and 5 bases from J; junction bases left unmatched: 6. The CDR3 loop spans 14 amino acids. Germline CDR1 and CDR2: SNHLY and FYNNEI. CDR3 DNA sequence: TGTGCCAGCAACCAGGACAGGGGGCAAACTGAAGCTTTCTTT. Protein sequence: CASNQDRGQTEAFF.

The chain combines TRBV7-9 with TRBJ1-1; 8 bases align to TRBD1. The V gene end was trimmed by 8 bases and the J gene end by 4 bases; junction bases not matched to a gene: 6. In germline, CDR1 is SEHNR, CDR2 FQNEAQ (reference sequence). This CDR3 is 13 amino acids long. The CDR3 DNA reads as TGTGCCAGCCAGGGGGCAGGGGGCACTGAAGCTTTCTTT. Residues: CASQGAGGTEAFF.

This chain links TRBV18 with TRBJ2-1, with 8 bases that match TRBD2. The CDR3 runs to 14 residues. V gave up 6 bases and J gave up 7 bases; unmatched junction bases: 8. Germline V CDR1 and CDR2: KGHSH, LQKENI. The CDR3 coding sequence is TGTGCCAGCTCGCCGGGGGGGTTTGGAAATGAGCAGTTCTTC. Translated: CASSPGGFGNEQFF.

This chain connects TRBV2 to TRBJ1-2; TRBD1 is a possible D gene (5 bases). Trimming pared 1 base from V and 7 bases from J, leaving 13 bases between. Germline loops: CDR1 SNHLY, CDR2 FYNNEI. This CDR3 spans 14 amino acids. This CDR3 reads CASSEDLGLGGYTF. For the CDR3, the DNA is TGTGCCAGCAGTGAAGATCTGGGGCTGGGTGGCTACACCTTC.

The rearrangement uses TRBV19 and TRBJ2-2; D possibly corresponds to TRBD1 (6 bases). The V and J ends lost 5 bases and 5 bases respectively, with 15 bases between them. Germline V lookup: CDR1 LNHDA, CDR2 SQIVND (reference sequence). This CDR3 is built from 15 residues. The CDR3 coding sequence is TGTGCCAGTAGTGCACAGGGTAAAGGGACCGGGGAGCTGTTTTTT. This codes for CASSAQGKGTGELFF.

The chain has TRBV9 and TRBJ1-1; 8 bases fit TRBD1. The CDR3 runs 14 residues. The germline V gene has CDR1 SGDLS and CDR2 YYNGEE. The J segment lost 5 bases and the V segment lost 3 bases, leaving 6 bases of the junction unmatched. The chain's CDR3 is CASSARQGSTEAFF. In DNA, the CDR3 is TGTGCCAGCAGCGCGCGACAGGGGAGTACTGAAGCTTTCTTT.

The rearrangement joins TRBV5-4 to TRBJ2-5; 7 nucleotides line up with TRBD1. Germline V CDR1 and CDR2: SGHNT, YYREEE (reference sequence). V lost 3 bases and J lost 1; bases outside the gene matches: 6. CDR3 length: 15 amino acids. CDR3 loop: CASSSVGTAQETQYF. The DNA of the CDR3 is TGTGCCAGCAGCTCTGTAGGGACAGCCCAAGAGACCCAGTACTTC.

The chain joins TRBV4-1 to TRBJ2-3; 9 bases fit TRBD1. The germline V gene has CDR1 MGHRA and CDR2 YSYEKL. CDR3 length equals 15 residues. Trimming at V came to 4 bases and at J to 3 bases, leaving 5 bases not matched to a gene. CDR3 bases: TGCGCCAGCAGCCTTTGGACAGGGGTAACAGATACGCAGTATTTT. This gives the protein CASSLWTGVTDTQYF.

In its sample, this clone was seen a few times. CDR3 bases: TGTGCCAGCAGTGAAAAGGCAGGGTGGGTCGGGGAGCTGTTTTTT. As protein: CASSEKAGWVGELFF. The J gene is TRBJ2-2, the V gene TRBV6-1; TRBD1 might be the D (5 bases). Looked up from germline, CDR1 is MNHNS and CDR2 is SASEGT. CDR3 length: 15 residues. Trimming stripped 2 bases from V and 7 bases from J, with 14 bases between.

V is TRBV28 and J is TRBJ2-2, with D hard to call. This CDR3 has 13 amino acids. Trimming cost V 3 bases and J 3 bases, with 5 bases left between them. Germline V gene data show CDR1 as MDHEN and CDR2 as SYDVKM. As DNA, the CDR3 is TGTGCCAGCAGTTTTGGAGACACCGGGGAGCTGTTTTTT. It encodes CASSFGDTGELFF.

V gene TRBV2 combines with J gene TRBJ2-7; 10 bases align to TRBD1. This CDR3 has 15 amino acids. After removal of 5 bases from V and 1 base from J, the junction contained 5 bases not matched to a gene. The germline CDR1 and CDR2 sequences are SNHLY and FYNNEI. The CDR3 here is CASSPRTGGSYEQYF. The CDR3 DNA reads TGTGCCAGCAGTCCAAGGACAGGGGGATCCTACGAGCAGTACTTC.

The sample holds one count of this clone. Germline and junction disagree at one end, which may indicate a read error. V is TRBV27 and J is TRBJ2-7, with TRBD2 as a possible D gene (5 bases). Germline values: CDR1 MNHEY, CDR2 SMNVEV (reference sequence). CDR3 length: 12 amino acids. The CDR3 DNA follows: TGTGCCAGCAGTGCGACTACCTACGCGCAGTACTTC. Translated: CASSATTYAQYF.

This clone was recorded a few times. Other DNA sequences of this sample code for an identical CDR3. The V call is TRBV5-1, the J call TRBJ2-7; D remains unclear. The V gene's germline CDR1 is SGHRS and CDR2 YFSETQ. Deletions cut 0 bases from V and 4 bases from J, with 8 bases between. This CDR3 region has 13 residues. CDR3 bases: TGCGCCAGCAGCTTGGCCGCCGGGTACGAGCAGTACTTC. Its protein product is CASSLAAGYEQYF.

V is TRBV12-3 or TRBV12-4 and J is TRBJ1-2; 7 positions match TRBD1. The ends lost 4 bases at V and 7 bases at J; junction bases unmatched: 0. The CDR3 spans 11 residues. The CDR3 coding sequence is TGTGCCAGCAGTTACAGGGGTGGCTACACCTTC. Its protein is CASSYRGGYTF.

This clone was observed a single time. The genes are TRBV4-1 and TRBJ1-4; D is undetermined. The CDR3 runs to 13 residues. Trimming cost V 5 bases and J 11 bases, with 15 bases left between them. Germline CDR1 and CDR2: MGHRA and YSYEKL. CDR3 amino acids: CASSSQRAGKLFF. The CDR3 DNA is TGCGCCAGCAGCTCCCAGAGGGCGGGTAAACTGTTTTTT.

This chain uses TRBV23-1 with TRBJ1-2; tentative D call: TRBD1 (5 bases). TRBV23-1 has ORF status, its function being uncertain. V was pared by 7 bases and J by 2 bases, with 17 bases between. This CDR3 is 15 amino acids long. CDR3 nucleotides: TGCGCCAGCATTATCAAAATACAGGAGAACTATGGCTACACCTTC. Protein product: CASIIKIQENYGYTF.

The chain couples TRBV13 to TRBJ1-2; TRBD1 matches 10 bases. The CDR3 length is 15 residues. V shed 1 base, J shed 6 bases, and the junction held 5 bases outside the gene matches. The germline V gene encodes CDR1 PRHDT and CDR2 FYEKMQ (reference sequence). The CDR3 protein is CASSLEGTGVDGYTF. In DNA form, the CDR3 reads TGTGCCAGCAGCTTAGAAGGGACAGGGGTAGATGGCTACACCTTC.

The V gene is TRBV11-2, the J gene TRBJ2-1, with 11 bases aligning to TRBD2. The CDR3 consists of 15 residues. Trimming at V came to 4 bases and at J to 9 bases, leaving 8 bases not matched to a gene. Germline V gene data show CDR1 as SGHAT and CDR2 as FQNNGV. DNA for the CDR3: TGTGCCAGCAGCTCCCTAGCGGGGGGCACGGGTGAGCAGTTCTTC. Translated, it gives CASSSLAGGTGEQFF.

The chain links TRBV6-5 to TRBJ2-7; 9 positions agree with TRBD1. The CDR3 loop spans 14 amino acids. Trimming at V came to 7 bases and at J to 2 bases, leaving 6 bases not matched to a gene. Germline loops: CDR1 MNHEY, CDR2 SVGAGI. The CDR3, as DNA: TGTGCCAGCACCCAGGACAGGGGAACCTACGAGCAGTACTTC. Its translation is CASTQDRGTYEQYF.